This T cell receptor beta chain was observed in a study of metastatic and nonmetastatic thyroid tumors. Thyroid surgery was performed in patients who had received no treatment beforehand. This clone has ten or more counts. Authors' processing steps: Variation in CDR3 across clinicopathological groups served as the basis for constructing a distant-metastasis classifier in papillary thyroid cancer. From the PCR reads, TCRdb re-called clones with MiXCR. The V and J calls here are based on TCRdb, not the publication. Here the sample spans about 56,000 clones, roughly 30% being singletons. This CDR3 spans 15 amino acids. V was clipped by 1 base and J by 0 bases, with 10 bases between them. Germline CDR1 reads LGHNA; CDR2 reads YNFKEQ.

The V call is TRBV4-2, the J call TRBJ2-7; D is undetermined. This TCR came from a female donor with papillary thyroid cancer or a benign thyroid nodule (not recorded which). Some clones in this sample may be carry-over from other donors' samples. Sequenced input: blood. CDR3 protein: CASSQVQRSSYEQYF. The CDR3 DNA is TGTGCCAGCAGCCAAGTGCAGCGAAGCTCCTACGAGCAGTACTTC.